In this sample, the clone carrying this T cell receptor (beta chain) turned up once. Its target is unknown. CDR1 is SGHRS and CDR2 is YFSETQ in the germline V gene. Deletions cut 4 bases from V and 3 bases from J, with 4 bases between. The CDR3 has 11 residues. Profiled with immunoSEQ multiplex PCR; TCRdb holds only in-frame clones, not every one. The sample includes tens of thousands of clones, about 91% of them seen just once. This sample was taken from a study of T cell responses to AZD1222 COVID-19 vaccine. Study results and caveats: Per reports, nearly half of all spike-specific TCRs target regions that are unmutated in variants. Only a handful of individuals given AZD1222 were seropositive at baseline.

The receptor's source is an adult who received the AZD1222 COVID-19 vaccine. This rearrangement joins TRBV5-1 to TRBJ2-5, with no clear D. This sample comprised peripheral blood, obtained 28 days after the second AZD1222 dose. The CDR3 DNA is TGCGCCAGCAGCCAGAAAGAGACCCAGTACTTC. Translation gives CASSQKETQYF. The full variable domain, rest sourced from reference TRBV5-1 and TRBJ2-5, is KAGVTQTPRYLIKTRGQQVTLSCSPISGHRSVSWYQQTPGQGLQFLFEYFSETQRNKGNFPGRFSGRQFSNSRSEMNVSTLELGDSALYLCASSQKETQYFGPGTRLLVL.